Listed below are T cell receptor beta chains from one sample, sequenced in a study of T cell repertoires in cytomegalovirus infection. In TCRdb, the reads were re-called with MiXCR into one record per CDR3 protein. This repertoire shows 830,000 or so distinct CDR3 sequences, about 30% found once; its top ten account for approximately 13%. For these receptors, no antigen is known. Sequences were derived from cultured CD8+ T cells from PBMCs, sampled from culture after CMV antigen stimulation. Receptor source: a human donor in good health (CMV status not recorded). Some clones in this sample may be carry-over from other donors' samples. Each CDR3 is given with its conserved first and last residue. A D gene is named only where the DNA matches it firmly. Only some rows state a clone size, as once, few, many or a class for expanded clones.

clone_size	d_call	j_call	v_call	cdr3_aa	cdr3_nt
-	TRBD2	TRBJ2-1	TRBV20-1	CSARSGGVGNEQFF	TGCAGTGCTAGGAGCGGGGGGGTTGGTAATGAGCAGTTCTTC
-	-	TRBJ2-3	TRBV12-3/TRBV12-4	CASSLQASTDTQYF	TGTGCCAGCAGTTTACAGGCTAGCACAGATACGCAGTATTTT
few	-	TRBJ2-5	TRBV20-1	CSARTPWGERETQYF	TGCAGTGCTAGAACCCCTTGGGGGGAGCGGGAGACCCAGTACTTC
many	-	TRBJ1-2	TRBV7-9	CASSLGQVDVDGYTF	TGTGCCAGCAGCTTAGGGCAGGTGGACGTTGATGGCTACACCTTC
-	-	TRBJ1-2	TRBV6-5	CASSTPTGHGYGYTF	TGTGCCAGCAGTACCCCCACAGGCCACGGCTATGGCTACACCTTC
many	-	TRBJ2-7	TRBV11-2	CASSLGMGSEQYF	TGTGCCAGCAGCTTAGGTATGGGTTCCGAGCAGTACTTC
few	TRBD1	TRBJ2-5	TRBV19	CASTTGTGGRETQYF	TGTGCCAGTACCACAGGGACAGGGGGGAGAGAGACCCAGTACTTC
few	-	TRBJ1-1	TRBV29-1	CSVPVGEWTEAFF	TGCAGCGTGCCGGTGGGGGAGTGGACTGAAGCTTTCTTT
-	-	TRBJ2-1	TRBV24-1	CATSDWELNEQFF	TGTGCCACCAGTGACTGGGAGCTCAATGAGCAGTTCTTC
few	-	TRBJ1-2	TRBV6-2/TRBV6-3	CASSYSAGLDGYTF	TGTGCCAGCAGTTACTCGGCAGGGCTAGATGGCTACACCTTC
-	TRBD2	TRBJ2-1	TRBV20-1	CSAGGGTYNEQFF	TGCAGTGCTGGCGGGGGAACCTACAATGAGCAGTTCTTC
-	-	TRBJ2-2	TRBV3-1	CASSQVSTVTGELFF	TGTGCCAGCAGCCAAGTTTCGACCGTAACCGGGGAGCTGTTTTTT
-	TRBD2	TRBJ2-1	TRBV9	CASSGGTSGGYNEQFF	TGTGCCAGCAGCGGGGGGACTAGCGGGGGGTACAATGAGCAGTTCTTC
few	TRBD2	TRBJ2-7	TRBV11-2	CASSLLIGTSPYEQYF	TGTGCCAGCAGCTTGCTAATAGGGACTAGTCCCTACGAGCAGTACTTC
-	-	TRBJ2-5	TRBV7-9	CATSPMGEETQYF	TGTGCCACCTCCCCTATGGGAGAAGAGACCCAGTACTTC
few	-	TRBJ2-2	TRBV4-2	CASSPRDANTGELFF	TGTGCCAGCAGCCCCCGGGACGCGAACACCGGGGAGCTGTTTTTT
few	-	TRBJ1-2	TRBV20-1	CSASFRVYYGYTF	TGCAGTGCTAGTTTCAGAGTCTACTATGGCTACACCTTC
-	TRBD1	TRBJ1-1	TRBV7-6	CASSADRGFNTEAFF	TGTGCCAGCAGCGCAGACAGGGGTTTCAACACTGAAGCTTTCTTT
-	-	TRBJ1-1	TRBV7-3	CASSLDGGPNTEAFF	TGTGCCAGCAGCTTAGATGGGGGGCCGAACACTGAAGCTTTCTTT
-	-	TRBJ2-1	TRBV7-9	CASSLTLAGAPYNEQFF	TGTGCCAGCAGCTTAACCCTAGCAGGGGCCCCCTACAATGAGCAGTTCTTC
few	TRBD1	TRBJ1-1	TRBV5-1	CASSVLGQGHLNTEAFF	TGCGCCAGCAGCGTGTTAGGACAGGGCCATCTGAACACTGAAGCTTTCTTT
-	-	TRBJ2-7	TRBV5-6	CASSSVVQTSYEQYF	TGTGCCAGCAGCTCGGTAGTGCAAACGTCTTACGAGCAGTACTTC
-	-	TRBJ2-3	TRBV6-5	CASSHRPFTDTQYF	TGTGCCAGCAGTCATCGCCCCTTCACAGATACGCAGTATTTT
few	TRBD2	TRBJ2-1	TRBV6-1	CASSSLAGERNEQFF	TGTGCCAGCAGTTCACTAGCGGGGGAGCGCAATGAGCAGTTCTTC
-	TRBD1	TRBJ1-2	TRBV29-1	CSVPGGDRFFNYYGYTF	TGCAGCGTTCCCGGTGGGGACAGGTTCTTTAACTACTATGGCTACACCTTC
-	TRBD1	TRBJ1-1	TRBV7-6	CASSARQGKNTEAFF	TGTGCCAGCAGCGCCCGACAGGGTAAGAACACTGAAGCTTTCTTT
-	-	TRBJ2-1	TRBV5-1	CASSLEGAQGNEQFF	TGCGCCAGCAGCTTAGAAGGGGCTCAAGGAAATGAGCAGTTCTTC
-	-	TRBJ2-5	TRBV27	CASRPLLQETQYF	TGTGCCAGCAGGCCACTCTTGCAAGAGACCCAGTACTTC
many	-	TRBJ1-1	TRBV10-3	CAISVPGENTEAFF	TGTGCCATCAGTGTACCAGGGGAAAACACTGAAGCTTTCTTT
many	TRBD1	TRBJ2-5	TRBV6-1	CASRASTGAGETQYF	TGTGCCAGCAGAGCCTCGACAGGGGCAGGGGAGACCCAGTACTTC
-	-	TRBJ2-1	TRBV6-5	CASSYRFFNEQFF	TGTGCCAGCAGTTACCGGTTCTTCAATGAGCAGTTCTTC
few	TRBD1	TRBJ1-1	TRBV5-6	CASSLQGAVTEAFF	TGTGCCAGCAGCCTTCAGGGGGCAGTCACTGAAGCTTTCTTT
-	-	TRBJ1-1	TRBV27	CASSLSWKAEAFF	TGTGCCAGCAGTTTATCGTGGAAGGCTGAAGCTTTCTTT
few	-	TRBJ2-7	TRBV4-1	CASSQDWAGRPYEQYF	TGCGCCAGCAGCCAAGATTGGGCAGGTCGACCCTACGAGCAGTACTTC